Following are 16 T cell receptor beta chains from one sample sequenced in a study of spatial heterogeneity in lung cancer. Regarding time point: sample taken at primary tumor resection. Whole RNA, isolated from tumor, nontumor lung or frozen PBMC, was sequenced without prior sorting. TCRdb ran MiXCR on the 5' RACE reads and lists one entry per CDR3 protein. The sample has about 82,000 distinct CDR3 sequences; roughly 12% are singletons. The sample here was PBMCs, taken at surgery. The receptors were sampled from a male donor with early-stage non-small cell lung cancer.

The rearrangement joins TRBV7-2 to TRBJ2-1; TRBD2 agrees at 8 bases. The germline CDR1 and CDR2 sequences are SGHTA and FQGNSA. This CDR3 is 15 amino acids long. The V and J ends lost 1 base and 10 bases, in that order; junction bases with no gene match: 9. Written as DNA, the CDR3 is TGTGCCAGCAGCTTAGACCCGGGGGGGCCGAGGGAGCAGTTCTTC. Protein sequence: CASSLDPGGPREQFF. Full variable domain (missing parts from reference TRBV7-2 and TRBJ2-1): GAGVSQSPSNKVTEKGKDVELRCDPISGHTALYWYRQSLGQGLEFLIYFQGNSAPDKSGLPSDRFSAERTGGSVSTLTIQRTQQEDSAVYLCASSLDPGGPREQFFGPGTRLTVL.

The rearrangement joins TRBV2 to TRBJ2-4, with 9 bases fitting TRBD2. This CDR3 comprises 12 residues. Trimming removed 2 bases from V and 11 bases from J; junction bases left unmatched: 1. The germline CDR1 and CDR2 sequences are SNHLY and FYNNEI. The CDR3 is CASSELAGLQYF. The CDR3 bases are TGTGCCAGCAGTGAACTAGCGGGACTTCAGTACTTC.

CDR3 sequence (DNA): TGTGCCAGCAGTTACGAGGCTAGCGGGGGGGCCGACAATGAGCAGTTCTTC. This encodes CASSYEASGGADNEQFF. The rearrangement joins TRBV6-2 or TRBV6-3 to TRBJ2-1, with TRBD2 matching over 12 bases. Germline CDR1 reads MNHEY; CDR2 reads SVGEGT. J was trimmed by 5 bases and V by 2 bases; bases with no gene match: 7. This CDR3 has 17 amino acids.

This chain joins TRBV30 and TRBJ1-2; D is unresolved. Germline CDR1 reads GTSNPN; CDR2 reads SVGIG (reference sequence). CDR3 length: 14 amino acids. V shed 0 bases and J shed 7 bases, with 15 bases lying between them. CDR3 nucleotide sequence: TGTGCCTGGAGTGTAACCCTTAGGACTGTTGGCTACACCTTC. Protein: CAWSVTLRTVGYTF.

This clonotype was recorded a few times. V gene TRBV5-4 combines with J gene TRBJ2-7, with 11 bases aligning to TRBD2. The germline gives CDR1 SGHNT, CDR2 YYREEE (reference sequence). The V gene end was trimmed by 4 bases and the J gene end by 2 bases; junction bases not matched to a gene: 2. The CDR3 is 14 residues long. DNA of the CDR3: TGTGCCAGCAGCCCGGGACTAGCGGCCTACGAGCAGTACTTC. Protein: CASSPGLAAYEQYF.

This clonotype was recorded a few times. The genes are TRBV19 and TRBJ2-4, with D unclear. Germline CDR1 is LNHDA and CDR2 is SQIVND (reference sequence). Trimming took 3 bases from V and 7 from J, leaving 10 bases between them. The CDR3 runs to 13 residues. The CDR3 here is CASSIGSANIQYF. CDR3 DNA: TGTGCCAGTAGTATCGGGTCTGCCAACATTCAGTACTTC. The variable domain in full, completed from reference TRBV19 and TRBJ2-4, reads DGGITQSPKYLFRKEGQNVTLSCEQNLNHDAMYWYRQDPGQGLRLIYYSQIVNDFQKGDIAEGYSVSREKKESFPLTVTSAQKNPTAFYLCASSIGSANIQYFGAGTRLSVL.

The chain recombines TRBV29-1 with TRBJ1-2; D ambiguous. Between the trimmed V and J ends, which lost 4 bases and 0 bases, there was a span of 6 bases. The CDR3 is 12 residues long. Germline CDR1 SQVTM, CDR2 ANQGSEA. DNA for the CDR3: TGCAGCGTTGGGGAGGCTAACTATGGCTACACCTTC. Amino acids: CSVGEANYGYTF.

By share, this clonotype counts as medium-sized. This rearrangement joins TRBV7-8 to TRBJ1-4, with D unclear. This CDR3 has 12 amino acids. Trimming removed 2 bases at V and 8 bases at J, with 6 bases between. Germline-derived CDR1 and CDR2 are SGHVS and FQNEAQ. CDR3 residues: CASSLNDEKLFF. CDR3 DNA sequence: TGTGCCAGCAGCTTAAATGACGAAAAACTGTTTTTT.

This clonotype occurred a few times. The genes are TRBV6-1 and TRBJ1-1; D remains unclear. This CDR3 spans 12 amino acids. Germline V gives CDR1 MNHNS, CDR2 SASEGT. Deletions cut 10 bases from V and 12 bases from J, with 21 bases between. This CDR3 reads CATNEGGPRTFF. Written as DNA, the CDR3 is TGTGCCACTAATGAGGGAGGACCCCGAACTTTCTTT.

The V gene is TRBV6-2 or TRBV6-3, the J gene TRBJ2-7; D gene ambiguous. Germline loops: CDR1 MNHEY, CDR2 SVGEGT. V lost 1 base and J lost 5, with 3 bases in between. CDR3 length: 11 residues. CDR3 region: CASSYLDEQYF. As DNA, the CDR3 is TGTGCCAGCAGTTACTTGGACGAGCAGTACTTC.

The V gene is TRBV10-3, the J gene TRBJ2-2; D gene uncertain. V dropped 0 bases and J dropped 6 bases, with 11 bases sitting between them. Germline CDR1 ENHRY, CDR2 SYGVKD. This CDR3 has 15 residues. Here the CDR3 DNA reads TGTGCCATCAGTGAGTCAAATGGGCCTTCCGGGGAGCTGTTTTTT. Its protein is CAISESNGPSGELFF.

The rearrangement joins TRBV7-2 to TRBJ1-1, with unresolved D. This CDR3 is built from 15 residues. Trimming pared 6 bases from V and 1 base from J, leaving 15 bases between. Per germline, CDR1 SGHTA and CDR2 FQGNSA. CDR3 in DNA: TGTGCCAGCAGTTATAGTGGGGAAGGGAACACTGAAGCTTTCTTT. Protein sequence: CASSYSGEGNTEAFF.

This clonotype was observed a few times. The chain joins TRBV5-1 to TRBJ2-1, with D maybe TRBD2 (6 bases). This CDR3 comprises 14 residues. Germline V gives CDR1 SGHRS, CDR2 YFSETQ. Trimming pared 4 bases from V and 6 bases from J, leaving 14 bases between. CDR3 DNA sequence: TGCGCCAGCAGCACGGGACTCGAGGTCAATGAGCAGTTCTTC. Amino acid sequence: CASSTGLEVNEQFF. Based on the CDR3 plus reference TRBV5-1 and TRBJ2-1, the full variable domain is KAGVTQTPRYLIKTRGQQVTLSCSPISGHRSVSWYQQTPGQGLQFLFEYFSETQRNKGNFPGRFSGRQFSNSRSEMNVSTLELGDSALYLCASSTGLEVNEQFFGPGTRLTVL.

This clonotype turned up a few times. The CDR3 DNA reads as TGTGCCTGGAGTGAAGGCCCCAACACCGGGGAGCTGTTTTTT. It translates to CAWSEGPNTGELFF. V usage is TRBV30 and J usage is TRBJ2-2, with D uncertain. Germline-derived CDR1 and CDR2 are GTSNPN and SVGIG (reference sequence). The CDR3 is made up of 14 amino acids. Trimming left V 1 base short and J 2 bases short, with 8 bases between.

This chain uses TRBV11-2 with TRBJ2-7; TRBD1 might be the D (6 bases). CDR1 SGHAT and CDR2 FQNNGV come from the germline V gene. The CDR3 length is 15 residues. Trimming took 5 bases from V and 1 from J, leaving 15 bases between them. The CDR3 sequence is CASSLRDILSYEQYF. DNA of the CDR3: TGTGCCAGCAGCCTCCGGGACATCCTTTCCTACGAGCAGTACTTC.

This clonotype was recorded a few times. The CDR3 DNA sequence: TGTGCCATCAGCGCCGGACAGGGGGGATACACTAACTATGGCTACACCTTC. Amino acids: CAISAGQGGYTNYGYTF. The gene calls are TRBV10-3 and TRBJ1-2, with 10 bases aligning to TRBD1. Germline CDR1 reads ENHRY; CDR2 reads SYGVKD. CDR3 size: 17 residues. V lost 6 bases, J lost 0 bases, and 10 bases stayed unmatched.